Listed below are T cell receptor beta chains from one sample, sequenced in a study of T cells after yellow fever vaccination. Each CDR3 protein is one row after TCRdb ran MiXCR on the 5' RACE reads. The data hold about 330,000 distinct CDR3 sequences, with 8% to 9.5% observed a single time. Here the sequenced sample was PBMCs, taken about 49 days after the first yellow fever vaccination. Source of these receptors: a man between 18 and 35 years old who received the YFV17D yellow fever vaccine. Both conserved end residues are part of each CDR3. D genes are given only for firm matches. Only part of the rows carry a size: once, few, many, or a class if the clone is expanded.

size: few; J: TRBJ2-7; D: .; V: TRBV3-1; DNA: TGTGCCAGCAGCCAATTCCTGGGGGTTCAGCAGTACTTC; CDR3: CASSQFLGVQQYF
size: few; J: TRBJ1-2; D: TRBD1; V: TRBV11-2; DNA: TGTGCCAGCAGCCGAGCAAACTTGAGACAGGGGTTCCACTATGGCTACACCTTC; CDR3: CASSRANLRQGFHYGYTF
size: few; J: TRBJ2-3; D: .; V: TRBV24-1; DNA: TGTGCCACCAGTGATTTGGGGCAGGGTCGGACAGATACGCAGTATTTT; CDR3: CATSDLGQGRTDTQYF
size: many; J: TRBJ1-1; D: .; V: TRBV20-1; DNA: TGCAGTGCTAGGGAGGGGGGCGGCACTGAAGCTTTCTTT; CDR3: CSAREGGGTEAFF
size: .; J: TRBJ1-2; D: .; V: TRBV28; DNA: TGTGCCAGCAGTTTAGCCCAGGGATTGCCCTCCATCCGAACAAACTTC; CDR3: CASSLAQGLPSIRTNF
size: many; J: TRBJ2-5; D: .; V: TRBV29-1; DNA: TGCAGCGTTACCTACTCGAGGGACACCCACCAAGAGACCCAGTACTTC; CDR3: CSVTYSRDTHQETQYF
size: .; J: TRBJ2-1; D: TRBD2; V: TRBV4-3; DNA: TGCGCCAGCAGCCAAGATCGACTAGCGGGGGTTAGCTCCTACAATGAGCAGTTCTTC; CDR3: CASSQDRLAGVSSYNEQFF
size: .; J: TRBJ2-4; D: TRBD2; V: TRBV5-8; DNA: TGTGCCAGCAGCCCCGGCGTTAGCGGGGGGGAAAACATTCAGTACTTC; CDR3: CASSPGVSGGENIQYF
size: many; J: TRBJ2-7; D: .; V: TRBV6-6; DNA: TGTGCCAGCGCCTCCCCCTACGAGCAGTACTTC; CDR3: CASASPYEQYF
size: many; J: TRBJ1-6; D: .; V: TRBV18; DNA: TGTGCCAGCTCGAGTGCGTCTACCAATTCACCCCTCCACTTT; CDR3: CASSSASTNSPLHF
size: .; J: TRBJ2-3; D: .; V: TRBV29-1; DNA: TGCAGCGTTGTAAGGTCAGCAGATACGCAGTATTTT; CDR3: CSVVRSADTQYF
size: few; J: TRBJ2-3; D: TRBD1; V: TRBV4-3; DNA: TGCGCCAGCAGCTCCTACCGAGGACAGGGGCCAGATACGCAGTATTTT; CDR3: CASSSYRGQGPDTQYF
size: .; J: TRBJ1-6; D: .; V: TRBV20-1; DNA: TGCAGTGCCAAGAGCTCCTATAATTCACCCCTCCACTTT; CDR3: CSAKSSYNSPLHF
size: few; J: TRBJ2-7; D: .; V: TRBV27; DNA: TGTGCCAGCAGGGGAGTTGGGCCCTACGAGCAGTACTTC; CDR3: CASRGVGPYEQYF
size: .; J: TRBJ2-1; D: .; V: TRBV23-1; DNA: TGCGCCAGCAGCCCCCCCGTGGAGCAAACAAGTGGGGAGCAGTTCTTC; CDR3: CASSPPVEQTSGEQFF
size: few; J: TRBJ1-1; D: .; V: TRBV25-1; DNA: TGTGCCAGCAGTGATGGGTTGACAGCTTTCTTT; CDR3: CASSDGLTAFF
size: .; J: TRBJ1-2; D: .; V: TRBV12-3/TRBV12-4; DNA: TGTGCCAGCAACTCGGGTTTTGGCTATGGCTACACCTTC; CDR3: CASNSGFGYGYTF
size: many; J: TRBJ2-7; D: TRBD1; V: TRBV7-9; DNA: TGTGCCAGCAGCCCTTTCGGGCAGGGGGCACCCAACGAGCAGTACTTC; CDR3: CASSPFGQGAPNEQYF
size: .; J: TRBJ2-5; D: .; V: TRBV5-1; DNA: TGCGCCAGCAGCTTGATGACTAGTTACCAAGAGACCCAGTACTTC; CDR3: CASSLMTSYQETQYF
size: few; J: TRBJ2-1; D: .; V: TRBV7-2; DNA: TGTGCCAGCAACCCGTGGCGGCTAGGCCTCTACAATGAGCAGTTCTTC; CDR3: CASNPWRLGLYNEQFF
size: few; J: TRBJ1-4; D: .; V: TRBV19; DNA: TGTGCCAGTAGCTCGCCTCGCGCAGGGAGTAGTGAAAAACTGTTTTTT; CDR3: CASSSPRAGSSEKLFF
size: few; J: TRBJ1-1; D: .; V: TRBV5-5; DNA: TGTGCCAGCAGCTTGGGGTGGGCCAGGGGAAAGGCCTACACTGAAGCTTTCTTT; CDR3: CASSLGWARGKAYTEAFF
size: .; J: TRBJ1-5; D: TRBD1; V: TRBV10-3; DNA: TGTGCCATCAGCCGGGGACAGGTTAGCAATCAGCCCCAGCATTTT; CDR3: CAISRGQVSNQPQHF
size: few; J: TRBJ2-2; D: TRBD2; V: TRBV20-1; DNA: TGCAGTGCCCAAAGCGGGGGCGGATCAACCGGGGAGCTGTTTTTT; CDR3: CSAQSGGGSTGELFF
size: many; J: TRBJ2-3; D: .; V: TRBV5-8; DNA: TGTGCCAGCTCCCCTACTACTATCGGGGGAGGCACAGATACGCAGTATTTT; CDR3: CASSPTTIGGGTDTQYF
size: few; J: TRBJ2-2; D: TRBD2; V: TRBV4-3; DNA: TGCGCCAGCAGCCAAGATCCCGGACTAGCGGTTACCGGGGAGCTGTTTTTT; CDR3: CASSQDPGLAVTGELFF
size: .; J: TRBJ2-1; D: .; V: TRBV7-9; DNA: TGTGCCAGCAGCTTAGTAAGAGGGGGAAACAATGAGCAGTTCTTC; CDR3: CASSLVRGGNNEQFF